The next 28 T cell receptor beta chains were all read from a single sample in a study of T cell responses to AZD1222 COVID-19 vaccine. Some clones are missing from TCRdb's copy, which holds only in-frame ones; the method was immunoSEQ multiplex PCR. This table has 120,000 or so clones, around 88% appearing once. The specimen comprised peripheral blood, sampled on day 0 of AZD1222 vaccination. The receptors come from an adult in good health.

The rearrangement links TRBV10-2 to TRBJ1-5, with D possibly being TRBD1 (5 bases). The CDR3 contains 15 residues. Germline CDR1 WSHSY, CDR2 SAAADI. Trimming pared 6 bases from V and 1 base from J, leaving 13 bases between. Written as DNA, the CDR3 is TGCGCCAGCAGAGAGAGCCGGGACAGCAATCAGCCCCAGCATTTT. Translating it yields CASRESRDSNQPQHF.

The rearrangement links TRBV10-3 to TRBJ2-5, with TRBD1 as a possible D gene (6 bases). The ends were cut back, 3 bases at V and 4 bases at J, with 15 bases in the middle. The CDR3 length is 15 residues. Germline values: CDR1 ENHRY, CDR2 SYGVKD. In DNA form, the CDR3 reads TGTGCCATCAGTGAACAGGGTCTTGTGGGAGAGACCCAGTACTTC. Translated: CAISEQGLVGETQYF.

The chain links TRBV7-9 to TRBJ2-7, with 7 bases that match TRBD1. The V and J ends lost 4 bases and 7 bases, in that order; junction bases with no gene match: 7. This CDR3 is 13 amino acids long. Germline CDR1 SEHNR, CDR2 FQNEAQ (reference sequence). The CDR3 DNA reads TGTGCCAGCAGCTCGTACAAGGACAGGGAGCAGTACTTC. Translation: CASSSYKDREQYF.

The V call is TRBV7-3, the J call TRBJ2-1; D is perhaps TRBD1 or TRBD2 (5 bases each). Trimming removed 1 base at V and 8 bases at J, with 9 bases between. This CDR3 is 13 amino acids long. Germline V gene sequence: CDR1 SGHTA, CDR2 FQGTGA. This CDR3 reads CASSLSVGDEQFF. In DNA form, the CDR3 reads TGTGCCAGCAGCTTAAGTGTGGGGGATGAGCAGTTCTTC.

V gene TRBV9 combines with J gene TRBJ2-5; tentative D call: TRBD2 (6 bases). The CDR3 consists of 16 residues. Trimming took off 0 bases at V and 5 bases at J, with 17 bases between the two ends. Looked up from germline, CDR1 is SGDLS and CDR2 is YYNGEE. The CDR3 DNA sequence: TGTGCCAGCAGCGTAGGGGGTGGGCTAGCGTGGGAGACCCAGTACTTC. This codes for CASSVGGGLAWETQYF.

CDR3 in amino acids: CASSARDRFYEQYF. The DNA of the CDR3 is TGTGCCAGCAGCGCGAGGGACAGGTTCTACGAGCAGTACTTC. The V gene is TRBV11-2, the J gene TRBJ2-7; the match to TRBD1 covers 8 bases. After removal of 5 bases from V and 3 bases from J, the junction contained 6 bases not matched to a gene. Germline V gene sequence: CDR1 SGHAT, CDR2 FQNNGV. The CDR3 runs to 14 residues. The full variable domain, in which reference TRBV11-2 and TRBJ2-7 provide the parts outside the CDR3, is EAGVAQSPRYKIIEKRQSVAFWCNPISGHATLYWYQQILGQGPKLLIQFQNNGVVDDSQLPKDRFSAERLKGVDSTLKIQPAKLEDSAVYLCASSARDRFYEQYFGPGTRLTVT.

V gene TRBV7-2 combines with J gene TRBJ2-1; 8 bases are shared with TRBD1. CDR1 is SGHTA and CDR2 is FQGNSA in the germline V gene. Trimming at V came to 3 bases and at J to 5 bases, leaving 6 bases not matched to a gene. This CDR3 is built from 15 residues. In nucleotides, the CDR3 is TGTGCCAGCAGCTTGAGTCAGGGGGCTCACAATGAGCAGTTCTTC. Its protein is CASSLSQGAHNEQFF. Drawing the rest from reference TRBV7-2 and TRBJ2-1, the complete variable domain is GAGVSQSPSNKVTEKGKDVELRCDPISGHTALYWYRQSLGQGLEFLIYFQGNSAPDKSGLPSDRFSAERTGGSVSTLTIQRTQQEDSAVYLCASSLSQGAHNEQFFGPGTRLTVL.

This clone was detected only a few times. The chain combines TRBV7-8 with TRBJ1-2; D not resolved. From germline, CDR1 is SGHVS and CDR2 FQNEAQ. V lost 0 bases and J 8 bases, leaving 16 bases between the germline ends. This CDR3 is built from 15 residues. CDR3 DNA sequence: TGTGCCAGCAGCTTAGCGGAACAGACTCCCAAAGGCTACACCTTC. It translates to CASSLAEQTPKGYTF.

V gene TRBV21-1 combines with J gene TRBJ2-5. TRBV21-1 is an annotated pseudogene. The CDR3 is made up of 12 amino acids. CDR3 DNA: TGTGCCAACCGGACCCTACAAGAGACCCAGTACTTC. It is translated as CANRTLQETQYF.

The V and J genes are TRBV4-2 and TRBJ1-3; 7 positions agree with TRBD1. Germline loops: CDR1 LGHNA, CDR2 YNFKEQ. CDR3 length: 16 residues. The ends lost 0 bases at V and 1 base at J; junction bases unmatched: 3. The CDR3 here is CASSQEGGASGNTIYF. CDR3 sequence (DNA): TGTGCCAGCAGCCAAGAAGGGGGCGCATCTGGAAACACCATATATTTT.

J is TRBJ1-5 and V is TRBV27, with a weak D call TRBD1 (5 bases). Trimming shortened V by 5 bases and J by 3 bases, and 11 bases separated the two germline ends. In germline, CDR1 is MNHEY, CDR2 SMNVEV (reference sequence). CDR3 length equals 14 residues. The CDR3 protein is CASSPGTVNQPQHF. Written as DNA, the CDR3 is TGTGCCAGCAGTCCCGGGACGGTCAATCAGCCCCAGCATTTT.

The chain has TRBV19 and TRBJ1-1; 9 positions agree with TRBD1. CDR1 is LNHDA and CDR2 is SQIVND in the germline V gene (reference sequence). V lost 6 bases, J lost 5 bases, and 7 bases stayed unmatched. This CDR3 has 14 residues. The CDR3 DNA follows: TGTGCCAGTAGGGGTCGACAGGGGGGTACTGAAGCTTTCTTT. Translating it yields CASRGRQGGTEAFF.

There are a few counts of this clone. The same CDR3 also results from other DNA sequences found in this sample. The gene calls are TRBV18 and TRBJ2-3, with D unclear. V dropped 2 bases and J dropped 4 bases, with 1 base sitting between them. The length of the CDR3 is 11 residues. CDR1 and CDR2 from the germline V gene are KGHSH and LQKENI. CDR3 in DNA: TGTGCCAGCTCACCATCAGATACGCAGTATTTT. Amino acid sequence: CASSPSDTQYF.

The rearrangement links TRBV18 to TRBJ1-2; D call uncertain. V was cut by 1 base and J by 3 bases, with 9 bases left in between. The CDR3 covers 14 residues. Germline CDR1 is KGHSH and CDR2 is LQKENI. The CDR3 sequence is CASSPRQKDYGYTF. The CDR3 DNA is TGTGCCAGCTCACCACGCCAAAAAGACTATGGCTACACCTTC. Drawing the rest from reference TRBV18 and TRBJ1-2, the complete variable domain is NAGVMQNPRHLVRRRGQEARLRCSPMKGHSHVYWYRQLPEEGLKFMVYLQKENIIDESGMPKERFSAEFPKEGPSILRIQQVVRGDSAAYFCASSPRQKDYGYTFGSGTRLTVV.

This chain connects TRBV3-1 (or the pseudogene TRBV3-2) to TRBJ2-6, with 7 positions matching TRBD1. Germline lookup yields CDR1 LGHDT and CDR2 YNNKEL (reference sequence). The V segment lost 4 bases and the J segment 0 bases; nucleotides outside the gene matches: 3. The CDR3 has 16 amino acids. CDR3 loop: CASSPRTGSGANVLTF. DNA of the CDR3: TGTGCCAGCAGCCCTAGGACAGGCTCTGGGGCCAACGTCCTGACTTTC.

This clone was seen just once. This chain connects TRBV12-3 or TRBV12-4 to TRBJ2-3; 7 nucleotides match TRBD1. J lost 5 bases, V lost 5 bases, and 1 base had no gene match. This CDR3 comprises 12 residues. The CDR3: CASSPGGDTQYF. The CDR3 DNA follows: TGTGCCAGCAGTCCAGGGGGAGATACGCAGTATTTT.

The CDR3 protein is CASSLEGLAGGVITGELFF. DNA of the CDR3: TGTGCCAGCAGCTTAGAGGGACTAGCGGGGGGTGTTATCACCGGGGAGCTGTTTTTT. The rearrangement links TRBV7-2 to TRBJ2-2; 15 nucleotides line up with TRBD2. In germline, CDR1 is SGHTA, CDR2 FQGNSA. CDR3 length: 19 residues. The trim removed 1 base at V and 4 bases at J, leaving 7 bases unmatched.

This sequence joins TRBV6-2 or TRBV6-3 and TRBJ1-3, with D unresolved. The V end was cut by 6 bases, the J end by 0 bases, with 18 bases between. This CDR3 contains 17 residues. The V gene's germline CDR1 is MNHEY and CDR2 SVGEGT. CDR3 bases: TGTGCCAGCAGCCCGGGAAGTCCTTCGAGCTCTGGAAACACCATATATTTT. Its translation: CASSPGSPSSSGNTIYF.

The chain carries TRBV5-1 and TRBJ2-1; 8 bases fit TRBD1. J was trimmed by 1 base and V by 4 bases; bases with no gene match: 10. This CDR3 spans 17 amino acids. CDR1 and CDR2 (germline): SGHRS, YFSETQ. CDR3 amino acids: CASSIGQGTISYNEQFF. The CDR3 DNA follows: TGCGCCAGCAGCATAGGACAGGGTACAATTTCCTACAATGAGCAGTTCTTC.

This rearrangement joins TRBV5-1 to TRBJ2-1, with 7 bases matching TRBD1. This CDR3 contains 17 residues. V was pared by 4 bases and J by 6 bases, with 16 bases of the junction left unmatched. Germline loops: CDR1 SGHRS, CDR2 YFSETQ. The CDR3 nucleotides are TGCGCCAGCAGCACTAGACAGGGTAGGTTGTCTGGCAATGAGCAGTTCTTC. It is translated as CASSTRQGRLSGNEQFF.

V gene TRBV2 combines with J gene TRBJ1-5; D uncertain. Trimming stripped 4 bases from V and 0 bases from J, with 7 bases between. CDR1 and CDR2 (germline): SNHLY, FYNNEI. CDR3 length: 14 amino acids. The CDR3 nucleotides are TGTGCCAGCAGTGGGACGGTTAGCAATCAGCCCCAGCATTTT. This encodes CASSGTVSNQPQHF. Drawing the rest from reference TRBV2 and TRBJ1-5, the complete variable domain is EPEVTQTPSHQVTQMGQEVILRCVPISNHLYFYWYRQILGQKVEFLVSFYNNEISEKSEIFDDQFSVERPDGSNFTLKIRSTKLEDSAMYFCASSGTVSNQPQHFGDGTRLSIL.

This chain links TRBV6-2 or TRBV6-3 with TRBJ1-4; D unresolved. Trimming shortened V by 5 bases and J by 0 bases, and 16 bases separated the two germline ends. The CDR3 is 17 amino acids. CDR1 MNHEY and CDR2 SVGEGT come from the germline V gene. CDR3 region: CASSHLLSQATNEKLFF. CDR3 bases: TGTGCCAGCAGTCACCTTCTCAGTCAAGCAACTAATGAAAAACTGTTTTTT.

This clone came up once. The chain couples TRBV5-6 to TRBJ1-4, with D uncertain. CDR1 is SGHDT, CDR2 YYEEEE, per germline. This CDR3 is 15 amino acids long. Trimming took 0 bases from V and 8 from J, leaving 14 bases between them. As DNA, the CDR3 is TGTGCCAGCAGCTTGGCTGCAGGCTCGGCGGAAAAACTGTTTTTT. Translating gives CASSLAAGSAEKLFF.

The CDR3 region has the DNA TGTGCCATCTCGTGGGGTTCCTACGAGCAGTACTTC. Protein sequence: CAISWGSYEQYF. The J gene is TRBJ2-7, the V gene TRBV10-3; unclear D gene. CDR1 is ENHRY and CDR2 is SYGVKD in the germline V gene. CDR3 length equals 12 residues. V lost 8 bases to trimming and J lost 1 base, with 9 bases between them.

The chain combines TRBV6-4 with TRBJ1-4; D is undetermined. The CDR3 has 11 amino acids. Germline V gene data show CDR1 as MRHNA and CDR2 as SNTAGT. V lost 5 bases and J 4 bases, leaving 2 bases between the germline ends. The CDR3: CASSINEKLFF. The CDR3 coding sequence is TGTGCCAGCAGTATTAATGAAAAACTGTTTTTT.

The chain uses TRBV28 and TRBJ1-1, with D unclear. Germline V gene lookup returns CDR1 MDHEN and CDR2 SYDVKM. Trimming shortened V by 7 bases and J by 0 bases, and 15 bases separated the two germline ends. This CDR3 has 15 residues. As DNA, the CDR3 is TGTGCCAGCACCCGCGTTGGGAGGATGAACACTGAAGCTTTCTTT. Translating it yields CASTRVGRMNTEAFF.

This chain connects TRBV5-8 to TRBJ1-2, with a possible D match to TRBD1 (5 bases). The germline gives CDR1 SGHTS, CDR2 YDEGEE. V dropped 4 bases and J dropped 7 bases, with 14 bases sitting between them. The CDR3 sequence is 13 residues long. The DNA of the CDR3 is TGTGCCAGCAGCCCGACCTGGGGCTTTGGCTACACCTTC. Its translation is CASSPTWGFGYTF.

The J gene is TRBJ1-2, the V gene TRBV9; the D gene is possibly TRBD1 (5 bases). The CDR3 sequence is 14 residues long. Germline CDR1 is SGDLS and CDR2 is YYNGEE. V was clipped by 3 bases and J by 7 bases, with 16 bases between them. CDR3 DNA: TGTGCCAGCAGCGGCTCGACAGTGCCGGGTGGCTACACCTTC. Translation gives CASSGSTVPGGYTF.